Many counts were recorded for the clone carrying this T cell receptor beta chain. Its antigen is not identified. Every bit of the isolated RNA underwent reverse transcription, so sequencing read expressed TCRB transcripts. TCRdb keeps only in-frame clones here, not all; method: immunoSEQ multiplex PCR. The sample lists 300,000 to 400,000 clones, roughly a tenth occurring once. The sample is drawn from a study of beta chain features in type 1 diabetes. The CDR3 runs 14 residues. Germline V gene data show CDR1 as SGHDN and CDR2 as FVKESK. Trimming stripped 0 bases from V and 4 bases from J, with 9 bases between. The study's findings and limits: More deletions and fewer insertions at VDJ junctions were found in patients with type 1 diabetes. There was a moderate but significant shortening of TCRB CDR3s in all four CD4+ subsets of Type 1 diabetes patients.

The chain combines TRBV14 with TRBJ2-5; TRBD2 might be the D (5 bases). Sequencing was carried out using central memory CD4+ T cells from blood. This receptor was obtained from a man younger than 45 with type 1 diabetes. As DNA, the CDR3 is TGTGCCAGCAGCCAAGATGAGGGCTTAGAGACCCAGTACTTC. The encoded protein is CASSQDEGLETQYF.